These 27 T cell receptor beta chains were sequenced from one sample in a study of blood T cell repertoires in COVID-19. The method was immunoSEQ multiplex PCR; TCRdb's version includes in-frame clones alone and lacks a portion of them. The sample carries about 210,000 clones, roughly four fifths recorded once. The sequenced sample was peripheral blood. Receptors were obtained from a woman aged 50 to 65 with active or convalescent COVID-19.

The genes are TRBV15 and TRBJ2-1; weak D call: TRBD2 (6 bases). V lost 1 base, J lost 6 bases, and 19 bases lay in between. The germline gives CDR1 LNHNV, CDR2 YYDKDF (reference sequence). The CDR3 has 17 residues. CDR3 bases: TGTGCCACCAGCAGAGTTACCGGGACTGGCGTCTCCAATGAGCAGTTCTTC. Its translation: CATSRVTGTGVSNEQFF. The full variable domain, in which reference TRBV15 and TRBJ2-1 provide the parts outside the CDR3, is DAMVIQNPRYQVTQFGKPVTLSCSQTLNHNVMYWYQQKSSQAPKLLFHYYDKDFNNEADTPDNFQSRRPNTSFCFLDIRSPGLGDTAMYLCATSRVTGTGVSNEQFFGPGTRLTVL.

In nucleotides, the CDR3 is TGTGCCAGCAGCCAAGGGGGGCACGCCGGGGAGCTGTTTTTT. It codes for CASSQGGHAGELFF. The chain carries TRBV3-1 (or the pseudogene TRBV3-2) and TRBJ2-2, with TRBD1 as a possible D gene (6 bases). This CDR3 is 14 amino acids long. Trimming shortened V by 1 base and J by 6 bases, and 9 bases separated the two germline ends. Germline V gene sequence: CDR1 LGHDT, CDR2 YNNKEL (reference sequence).

The V call is TRBV5-5, the J call TRBJ1-2; D is undetermined. Germline CDR1 reads SGHKS; CDR2 reads YYEKEE (reference sequence). The CDR3 is 13 amino acids. V was trimmed by 0 bases and J by 4 bases, leaving 7 bases between them. CDR3 sequence reads: CASSLGQSYGYTF. CDR3 nucleotides: TGTGCCAGCAGCTTGGGGCAGTCCTATGGCTACACCTTC.

The J gene is TRBJ1-5, the V gene TRBV6-4; 7 bases are a match to TRBD1. Trimming removed 5 bases from V and 6 bases from J; junction bases left unmatched: 4. The CDR3 loop spans 13 amino acids. CDR1 is MRHNA and CDR2 is SNTAGT in the germline V gene. CDR3 nucleotides: TGTGCCAGCAGTCTAACAGGGGCTCAGCCCCAGCATTTT. Encoded protein: CASSLTGAQPQHF.

The CDR3 reads CASSLGYRDNEQFF. The CDR3 region has the DNA TGCGCCAGCAGCTTGGGGTACAGGGACAATGAGCAGTTCTTC. The chain links TRBV5-1 to TRBJ2-1, with a tentative D call TRBD1 (6 bases). The germline CDR1 and CDR2 sequences are SGHRS and YFSETQ. The CDR3 totals 14 residues. Deletions cut 0 bases from V and 5 bases from J, with 9 bases between.

The chain has TRBV28 and TRBJ2-3; the match to TRBD2 covers 7 bases. The J segment lost 2 bases and the V segment lost 4 bases, leaving 3 bases of the junction unmatched. This CDR3 contains 14 residues. The germline V gene has CDR1 MDHEN and CDR2 SYDVKM. In DNA form, the CDR3 reads TGTGCCAGCAGTTCAGCGGGGACCACAGATACGCAGTATTTT. This encodes CASSSAGTTDTQYF.

The chain has TRBV18 and TRBJ1-1; TRBD1 aligns across 8 bases. The CDR3 is 16 amino acids. CDR1 KGHSH and CDR2 LQKENI come from the germline V gene. V lost 1 base to trimming and J lost 8 bases; unmatched junction nucleotides: 12. The CDR3 sequence is CASSPLPGGTGGEAFF. CDR3 sequence (DNA): TGTGCCAGCTCACCACTCCCAGGGGGCACTGGTGGGGAAGCTTTCTTT.

The J gene is TRBJ2-1, the V gene TRBV5-4; D might be TRBD2 (5 bases). Trimming took 3 bases from V and 5 from J, leaving 15 bases between them. The CDR3 has 15 amino acids. Germline lookup yields CDR1 SGHNT and CDR2 YYREEE (reference sequence). In nucleotides, the CDR3 is TGTGCCAGCAGCTGGGCCGGTGCCGGGAACAATGAGCAGTTCTTC. It translates to CASSWAGAGNNEQFF.

The V and J genes are TRBV11-2 and TRBJ1-6; D ambiguous. Germline V lookup: CDR1 SGHAT, CDR2 FQNNGV. V was cut by 7 bases and J by 7 bases, with 20 bases left in between. This CDR3 contains 16 residues. This chain's CDR3 is CASTRPMDGRNSPLHF. The DNA of the CDR3 is TGTGCCAGCACCCGCCCCATGGACGGGAGAAATTCACCCCTCCACTTT.

Written as DNA, the CDR3 is TGTGCCAGCCGCCGGACAGATTTTAGCACAGATACGCAGTATTTT. Its translation is CASRRTDFSTDTQYF. This chain joins TRBV5-5 and TRBJ2-3; a possible D gene is TRBD1 (6 bases). Germline V lookup: CDR1 SGHKS, CDR2 YYEKEE (reference sequence). The length of the CDR3 is 15 residues. V was trimmed by 7 bases and J by 0 bases, leaving 15 bases between them.

This clone was counted between two and nine times. CDR3 sequence reads: CASSLVASGDYNEQFF. The CDR3 bases are TGTGCCAGCAGCTTGGTGGCTAGCGGTGACTACAATGAGCAGTTCTTC. This chain uses TRBV5-6 with TRBJ2-1; the match to TRBD2 covers 7 bases. The ends lost 0 bases at V and 3 bases at J; junction bases unmatched: 6. From germline, CDR1 is SGHDT and CDR2 YYEEEE. The CDR3 consists of 16 residues.

Written as DNA, the CDR3 is TGTGCCATCAGTGCCCAAGTAGCTGGGGAGACCCAGTACTTC. This encodes CAISAQVAGETQYF. The rearrangement uses TRBV10-3 and TRBJ2-5; no reliable D call. The germline V gene encodes CDR1 ENHRY and CDR2 SYGVKD. The CDR3 has 14 residues. Between the trimmed V and J ends, which lost 4 bases and 5 bases, there was a span of 14 bases.

The chain links TRBV27 to TRBJ1-4; TRBD1 agrees at 7 bases. Germline V lookup: CDR1 MNHEY, CDR2 SMNVEV (reference sequence). The ends lost 5 bases at V and 8 bases at J; junction bases unmatched: 8. The CDR3 consists of 14 residues. The CDR3 sequence: CASSQIDRDEKLFF. The CDR3 nucleotides are TGTGCCAGCAGTCAAATCGACAGGGACGAAAAACTGTTTTTT.

The V gene is TRBV5-6, the J gene TRBJ1-4, with D hard to call. This CDR3 has 14 residues. Germline-derived CDR1 and CDR2 are SGHDT and YYEEEE. With 1 base removed from V and 4 bases from J, the gap between germline ends came to 8 bases. The CDR3, as DNA: TGTGCCAGCAGCTTGTGGCAGGTTAATGAAAAACTGTTTTTT. Amino acid sequence: CASSLWQVNEKLFF.

The rearrangement joins TRBV7-2 to TRBJ1-2, with D uncertain. Trimming removed 1 base at V and 1 base at J, with 10 bases between. Germline V lookup: CDR1 SGHTA, CDR2 FQGNSA. CDR3 size: 15 residues. CDR3 region: CASSLGRGINYGYTF. The DNA for the CDR3 is TGTGCCAGCAGCTTAGGTCGCGGAATTAACTATGGCTACACCTTC.

As DNA, the CDR3 is TGTGCCAGTAGTAACTTCATAACCGGGACACCCTACAATGAGCAGTTCTTC. It translates to CASSNFITGTPYNEQFF. V and J are TRBV19 and TRBJ2-1; TRBD1 is a possible D gene (6 bases). This CDR3 comprises 17 residues. Trimming took off 4 bases at V and 2 bases at J, with 18 bases between the two ends. Germline-derived CDR1 and CDR2 are LNHDA and SQIVND (reference sequence). Combining the CDR3 with reference TRBV19 and TRBJ2-1 gives the whole variable domain DGGITQSPKYLFRKEGQNVTLSCEQNLNHDAMYWYRQDPGQGLRLIYYSQIVNDFQKGDIAEGYSVSREKKESFPLTVTSAQKNPTAFYLCASSNFITGTPYNEQFFGPGTRLTVL.

This chain links TRBV7-2 with TRBJ2-3; D is ambiguous. The V and J ends lost 5 bases and 6 bases respectively, with 12 bases between them. Germline assignment: CDR1 SGHTA and CDR2 FQGNSA. The CDR3 sequence is 13 residues long. CDR3 coding DNA: TGTGCCAGCAGCCTCGAGGTGGAGGATACGCAGTATTTT. Translating it yields CASSLEVEDTQYF. The variable domain in full, completed from reference TRBV7-2 and TRBJ2-3, reads GAGVSQSPSNKVTEKGKDVELRCDPISGHTALYWYRQSLGQGLEFLIYFQGNSAPDKSGLPSDRFSAERTGGSVSTLTIQRTQQEDSAVYLCASSLEVEDTQYFGPGTRLTVL.

CDR3 residues: CASSEVGGNQPQHF. For the CDR3, the DNA is TGTGCCAGCAGTGAGGTGGGGGGGAATCAGCCCCAGCATTTT. V is TRBV6-4 and J is TRBJ1-5, with D possibly TRBD1 on 5 matching bases. The CDR3 loop spans 14 amino acids. CDR1 and CDR2 (germline): MRHNA, SNTAGT. V was clipped by 3 bases and J by 4 bases, with 10 bases between them.

This sequence joins TRBV28 and TRBJ2-7; 11 positions match TRBD1. In germline, CDR1 is MDHEN, CDR2 SYDVKM. V lost 5 bases and J lost 4; bases outside the gene matches: 7. The CDR3 covers 15 residues. Written as DNA, the CDR3 is TGTGCCAGCAGTACCCCCGGGACAGGGGGATACGAGCAGTACTTC. It translates to CASSTPGTGGYEQYF. Full variable domain (outside the CDR3, taken from reference TRBV28 and TRBJ2-7): DVKVTQSSRYLVKRTGEKVFLECVQDMDHENMFWYRQDPGLGLRLIYFSYDVKMKEKGDIPEGYSVSREKKERFSLILESASTNQTSMYLCASSTPGTGGYEQYFGPGTRLTVT.

V is TRBV5-6 and J is TRBJ1-5, with a possible D match to TRBD1 (5 bases). This CDR3 has 14 amino acids. V was shortened by 0 bases and J by 1 base, with 5 bases between the two germline ends. The germline gives CDR1 SGHDT, CDR2 YYEEEE. The CDR3 is CASSLGTSNQPQHF. The CDR3 DNA reads as TGTGCCAGCAGCTTGGGGACAAGCAATCAGCCCCAGCATTTT.

CDR3 sequence: CASSLAVSGPEQFF. The CDR3 DNA follows: TGTGCCAGCAGCTTAGCGGTTAGCGGGCCCGAGCAGTTCTTC. The chain joins TRBV7-9 to TRBJ2-1, with 7 bases fitting TRBD2. CDR3 length: 14 residues. CDR1 is SEHNR, CDR2 FQNEAQ, per germline (reference sequence). V lost 0 bases, J lost 10 bases, and 6 bases stayed unmatched.

In this sample, this clone turned up a few times. The chain couples TRBV5-1 to TRBJ1-4; 10 nucleotides agree with TRBD1. The germline CDR1 and CDR2 sequences are SGHRS and YFSETQ. This CDR3 contains 15 residues. V trimming: 4 bases; J trimming: 7 bases; junction bases outside the gene matches: 7. The CDR3 sequence is CASSETGGQGEKLFF. In DNA form, the CDR3 reads TGCGCCAGCAGCGAGACAGGGGGCCAGGGTGAAAAACTGTTTTTT.

The CDR3 loop is CASSESRTGIEKLFF. Here the CDR3 DNA reads TGTGCCAGCAGTGAATCGAGGACAGGGATTGAAAAACTGTTTTTT. The rearrangement uses TRBV25-1 and TRBJ1-4, with TRBD1 identical over 8 bases. The V gene end was trimmed by 1 base and the J gene end by 7 bases; junction bases not matched to a gene: 5. Germline V gene data show CDR1 as MGHDK and CDR2 as SYGVNS. The CDR3 is made up of 15 amino acids. The full variable domain, with the rest looked up from reference TRBV25-1 and TRBJ1-4, is EADIYQTPRYLVIGTGKKITLECSQTMGHDKMYWYQQDPGMELHLIHYSYGVNSTEKGDLSSESTVSRIRTEHFPLTLESARPSHTSQYLCASSESRTGIEKLFFGSGTQLSVL.

The chain uses TRBV2 and TRBJ1-4; a weak D match, TRBD1 (5 bases). CDR3 length: 14 amino acids. V was pared by 11 bases and J by 1 base, with 14 bases between. Germline CDR1 and CDR2: SNHLY and FYNNEI. The CDR3 loop is CAASSGGTNEKLFF. CDR3 in DNA: TGTGCCGCATCCTCCGGGGGAACTAATGAAAAACTGTTTTTT.

The CDR3 sequence: CATSDSDRVYEQYF. The CDR3 region has the DNA TGTGCCACCAGTGATTCGGACAGGGTCTACGAGCAGTACTTC. This chain uses TRBV24-1 with TRBJ2-7; TRBD1 aligns across 8 bases. The junction had 2 bases not matched to a gene; V was cut back by 2 bases and J by 3 bases. CDR1 KGHDR and CDR2 SFDVKD come from the germline V gene. The CDR3 runs to 14 residues.

With regard to this clone: Other DNA sequences of this sample code for an identical CDR3. The chain is built from TRBV5-6 and TRBJ1-5; D remains unclear. From germline, CDR1 is SGHDT and CDR2 YYEEEE. This CDR3 is 12 amino acids long. V lost 2 bases to trimming and J lost 3 bases, with 3 bases between them. CDR3 coding DNA: TGTGCCAGCAGCTTCTACAATCAGCCCCAGCATTTT. Its translation is CASSFYNQPQHF.

This clone is a singleton in its sample. The J gene is TRBJ2-1, the V gene TRBV5-1; D gene unclear. The CDR3 has 15 amino acids. V lost 4 bases and J lost 9, with 20 bases in between. The germline V gene encodes CDR1 SGHRS and CDR2 YFSETQ. The DNA for the CDR3 is TGCGCCAGCAGCAGTTCAGGTCCCACCTTGGGTGAGCAGTTCTTC. Protein: CASSSSGPTLGEQFF.